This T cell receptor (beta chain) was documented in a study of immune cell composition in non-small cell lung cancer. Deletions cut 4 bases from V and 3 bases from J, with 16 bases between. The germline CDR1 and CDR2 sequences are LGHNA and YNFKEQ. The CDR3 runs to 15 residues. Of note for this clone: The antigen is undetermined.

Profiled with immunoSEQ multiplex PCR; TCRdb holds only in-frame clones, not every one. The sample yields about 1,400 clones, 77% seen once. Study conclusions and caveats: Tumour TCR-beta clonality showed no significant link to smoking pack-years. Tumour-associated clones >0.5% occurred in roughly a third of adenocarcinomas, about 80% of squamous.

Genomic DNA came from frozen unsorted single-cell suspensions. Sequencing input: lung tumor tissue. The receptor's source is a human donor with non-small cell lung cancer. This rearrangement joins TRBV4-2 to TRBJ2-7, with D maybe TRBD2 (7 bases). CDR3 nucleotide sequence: TGTGCCAGCAGCCCCCGACTGGGGGGGCACTACGAGCAGTACTTC. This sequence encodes CASSPRLGGHYEQYF.